The following is a T cell receptor (beta chain) sequence with its context. This record comes from a study of blood T cell repertoires in COVID-19. Per the study methods: Estimated nucleated cell counts came from reference gene primer amplification. Sequencing was performed with immunoSEQ multiplex PCR; in TCRdb, only in-frame clones are kept and a portion is missing. V and J calls plus clone size are reproduced from that table; the DNA served to infer D and trimming. The repertoire holds around 180,000 clones, with roughly 88% as singletons. V lost 0 bases to trimming and J lost 10 bases, with 17 bases between them. The germline V gene has CDR1 SGHRS and CDR2 YFSETQ. This CDR3 spans 16 amino acids.

This clonotype was sampled from a human donor with active or convalescent COVID-19. The donor label of this sample is uncertain. The chain links TRBV5-1 to TRBJ1-6; D may be TRBD1 (5 bases). Specimen: peripheral blood. CDR3 protein: CASSLVARVIGSPLHF. The CDR3 nucleotides read TGCGCCAGCAGCTTGGTAGCCAGGGTAATCGGATCACCCCTCCACTTT. Drawing the rest from reference TRBV5-1 and TRBJ1-6, the complete variable domain is KAGVTQTPRYLIKTRGQQVTLSCSPISGHRSVSWYQQTPGQGLQFLFEYFSETQRNKGNFPGRFSGRQFSNSRSEMNVSTLELGDSALYLCASSLVARVIGSPLHFGNGTRLTVT.